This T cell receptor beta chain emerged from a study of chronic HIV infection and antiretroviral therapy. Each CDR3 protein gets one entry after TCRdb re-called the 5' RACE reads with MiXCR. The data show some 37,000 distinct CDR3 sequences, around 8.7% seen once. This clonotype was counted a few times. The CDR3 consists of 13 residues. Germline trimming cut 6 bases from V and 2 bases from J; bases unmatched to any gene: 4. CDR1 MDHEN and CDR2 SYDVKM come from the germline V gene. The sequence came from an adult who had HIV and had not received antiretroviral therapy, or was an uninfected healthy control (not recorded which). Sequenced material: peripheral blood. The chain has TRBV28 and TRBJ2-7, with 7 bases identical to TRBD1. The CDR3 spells CASRPGQTYEQYF. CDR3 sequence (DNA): TGTGCCAGCAGACCGGGACAGACCTACGAGCAGTACTTC.